This entry describes one TCR beta chain. Its antigen remains unknown. This sample stems from a study of OX40 agonist ivuxolimab in advanced cancers. Study information: Of mixed ages from 23 to 79 and averaging around 60 years, the group was roughly 85% male. Earlier anti-PD-1, anti-PD-L1 or anti-CTLA-4 therapy was permitted; under 50% had received some.

Clones were sequenced by immunoSEQ multiplex PCR, and TCRdb holds only the in-frame ones, with some missing. The table shows some 100,000 clones, with roughly nine tenths occurring only once. Study conclusions and caveats: Several nonresponders also turned out to have low normalized T-cell clonal expansion. Dosing at 0.1 to 3.0 mg/kg was accompanied by clonal expansion of CD4+ and CD8+ blood T cells by week 6.

Germline V gene sequence: CDR1 KGHSH, CDR2 LQKENI. This CDR3 has 13 residues. The V end lost 0 bases, the J end lost 6 bases, and 6 bases lay between the germline ends. The sample here was CD4+ or CD8+ T cells sorted from blood, taken in a trial of the OX40 agonist ivuxolimab. The receptor was isolated from an adult with an advanced solid tumor such as melanoma, head and neck, liver or kidney cancer. V and J are TRBV18 and TRBJ2-1; tentatively, D is TRBD2 (5 bases). CDR3 in amino acids: CASSPPGVNEQFF. CDR3 in DNA: TGTGCCAGCTCACCACCCGGGGTCAATGAGCAGTTCTTC.